Each of the 13 T cell receptor beta chains below was sequenced from the same sample in a study of spatial heterogeneity in lung cancer. As to time point: sample taken at primary tumor resection. Study findings and constraints: Tumor mutation counts were tracked by expanded intratumoral alpha and beta TCR counts.

TCRdb redid the calling of the 5' RACE reads with MiXCR, one entry per CDR3 protein. The repertoire includes about 22,000 distinct CDR3 sequences, 8.8% of them detected once, and almost 8% sits in the top ten. Antigens for these TCRs are unknown. Specimen: lung tumor tissue, collected at surgery. The receptor set was obtained from a male donor with early-stage non-small cell lung cancer.

The genes are TRBV12-3 or TRBV12-4 and TRBJ2-3, with D possibly being TRBD2 (6 bases). V gave up 7 bases and J gave up 3 bases, with 17 bases separating them. The CDR3 length is 15 residues. Here the CDR3 DNA reads TGTGCCAGCAAATTCGGGCGGGGCAGAACAGATACGCAGTATTTT. Translating gives CASKFGRGRTDTQYF.

Many counts were recorded for this clonotype. The CDR3 nucleotides are TGTGCCAGCAGCTTAGCGGCTAGCGGGGGCGCCTACGAGCAGTACTTC. This sequence encodes CASSLAASGGAYEQYF. The chain combines TRBV7-9 with TRBJ2-7; 10 bases are a match to TRBD2. The CDR3 spans 16 residues. Germline V CDR1 and CDR2: SEHNR, FQNEAQ (reference sequence). V shed 0 bases, J shed 2 bases, and the junction held 4 bases outside the gene matches.

This clonotype has at least ten counts. The rearrangement uses TRBV19 and TRBJ1-4; perhaps TRBD1 as D (5 bases). This CDR3 contains 14 residues. Germline CDR1 reads LNHDA; CDR2 reads SQIVND (reference sequence). The V end lost 6 bases, the J end lost 11 bases, and 19 bases lay between the germline ends. In DNA, the CDR3 is TGTGCCAGTAGGGCTCCGGGACTCGAGAGGAAACTGTTTTTT. It encodes CASRAPGLERKLFF.

The chain links TRBV11-2 to TRBJ2-7; TRBD2 aligns across 7 bases. CDR1 SGHAT and CDR2 FQNNGV come from the germline V gene. This CDR3 contains 14 residues. Trimming at V came to 4 bases and at J to 7 bases, leaving 10 bases not matched to a gene. CDR3 protein: CASSSSGFGGEQYF. Here the CDR3 DNA reads TGTGCCAGCAGCTCTAGCGGTTTTGGGGGAGAGCAGTACTTC.

This clonotype was picked up a small number of times. The chain uses TRBV12-3 or TRBV12-4 and TRBJ2-5; D is possibly TRBD2 (5 bases). V lost 1 base, J lost 4 bases, and 19 bases lay in between. This CDR3 is 17 amino acids long. Here the CDR3 reads CASSLGGEARMRETQYF. Here the CDR3 DNA reads TGTGCCAGCAGTTTAGGGGGAGAGGCCCGGATGAGAGAGACCCAGTACTTC.

The genes are TRBV6-5 and TRBJ2-5; a weak D match, TRBD1 (6 bases). V lost 2 bases and J 4 bases, leaving 14 bases between the germline ends. This CDR3 has 15 amino acids. In germline, CDR1 is MNHEY, CDR2 SVGAGI. This CDR3 reads CASSYGAGEIETQYF. DNA for the CDR3: TGTGCCAGCAGTTACGGGGCAGGGGAGATAGAGACCCAGTACTTC.

The V call is TRBV28, the J call TRBJ1-2; no firm D call. Germline V gene sequence: CDR1 MDHEN, CDR2 SYDVKM. CDR3 length: 11 amino acids. The V end lost 4 bases, the J end lost 3 bases, and 3 bases lay between the germline ends. The CDR3 DNA reads as TGTGCCAGCAGTTCCCACTATGGCTACACCTTC. This encodes CASSSHYGYTF.

Many counts were recorded for this clonotype. The chain carries TRBV5-1 and TRBJ2-1; no definite D call. The germline CDR1 and CDR2 sequences are SGHRS and YFSETQ. Trimming pared 0 bases from V and 8 bases from J, leaving 9 bases between. This CDR3 has 13 amino acids. CDR3 bases: TGCGCCAGCAGCTTGGATGAGCCAGATGAGCAGTTCTTC. It translates to CASSLDEPDEQFF. The full variable domain, completed using reference TRBV5-1 and TRBJ2-1, is KAGVTQTPRYLIKTRGQQVTLSCSPISGHRSVSWYQQTPGQGLQFLFEYFSETQRNKGNFPGRFSGRQFSNSRSEMNVSTLELGDSALYLCASSLDEPDEQFFGPGTRLTVL.

This clonotype has more than one count but fewer than ten. The chain is built from TRBV6-6 and TRBJ1-5; tentative D call: TRBD1 (5 bases). Germline CDR1 reads MNHNY; CDR2 reads SVGAGI (reference sequence). The CDR3 has 16 amino acids. The V and J ends lost 5 bases and 4 bases respectively, with 18 bases between them. CDR3 DNA sequence: TGTGCCAGCAGTCTCAGGGTCGCCGGCGGTAATCAGCCCCAGCATTTT. Translated, it gives CASSLRVAGGNQPQHF.

This clonotype was seen ten or more times. The rearrangement links TRBV28 to TRBJ2-7, with 8 nucleotides matching TRBD2. Germline loops: CDR1 MDHEN, CDR2 SYDVKM. V shed 1 base, J shed 6 bases, and the junction held 8 bases outside the gene matches. This CDR3 is built from 15 residues. CDR3 sequence reads: CASSLFPGLVFEQYF. The CDR3 DNA reads as TGTGCCAGCAGTTTATTCCCGGGACTAGTGTTCGAGCAGTACTTC.

In this sample, this clonotype turned up many times. V usage is TRBV30 and J usage is TRBJ1-1; the D gene is possibly TRBD1 (6 bases). Trimming shortened V by 2 bases and J by 11 bases, and 15 bases separated the two germline ends. The length of the CDR3 is 12 residues. Germline values: CDR1 GTSNPN, CDR2 SVGIG (reference sequence). In nucleotides, the CDR3 is TGTGCCTGGAGTAAAGGAGGGGGTGGTGCTTTCTTT. It codes for CAWSKGGGGAFF.

This clonotype was detected many times. The chain carries TRBV28 and TRBJ2-7, with 8 nucleotides matching TRBD2. This CDR3 is 11 amino acids long. With 10 bases clipped from V and 4 bases from J, the junction kept 3 bases outside the gene matches. CDR1 is MDHEN and CDR2 is SYDVKM in the germline V gene. The CDR3 loop reads CATGGRYEQYF. The CDR3 nucleotides are TGTGCCACGGGAGGGCGATACGAGCAGTACTTC.

This clonotype was detected many times. The J gene is TRBJ2-7, the V gene TRBV5-1; D gene unclear. The CDR3 has 12 amino acids. Between the trimmed V and J ends, which lost 3 bases and 4 bases, there was a span of 8 bases. CDR1 is SGHRS, CDR2 YFSETQ, per germline. The DNA of the CDR3 is TGCGCCAGCAGCTATAGGGATTACGAGCAGTACTTC. Translating it yields CASSYRDYEQYF. Using reference TRBV5-1 and TRBJ2-7 for the parts outside the CDR3, the full variable domain is KAGVTQTPRYLIKTRGQQVTLSCSPISGHRSVSWYQQTPGQGLQFLFEYFSETQRNKGNFPGRFSGRQFSNSRSEMNVSTLELGDSALYLCASSYRDYEQYFGPGTRLTVT.